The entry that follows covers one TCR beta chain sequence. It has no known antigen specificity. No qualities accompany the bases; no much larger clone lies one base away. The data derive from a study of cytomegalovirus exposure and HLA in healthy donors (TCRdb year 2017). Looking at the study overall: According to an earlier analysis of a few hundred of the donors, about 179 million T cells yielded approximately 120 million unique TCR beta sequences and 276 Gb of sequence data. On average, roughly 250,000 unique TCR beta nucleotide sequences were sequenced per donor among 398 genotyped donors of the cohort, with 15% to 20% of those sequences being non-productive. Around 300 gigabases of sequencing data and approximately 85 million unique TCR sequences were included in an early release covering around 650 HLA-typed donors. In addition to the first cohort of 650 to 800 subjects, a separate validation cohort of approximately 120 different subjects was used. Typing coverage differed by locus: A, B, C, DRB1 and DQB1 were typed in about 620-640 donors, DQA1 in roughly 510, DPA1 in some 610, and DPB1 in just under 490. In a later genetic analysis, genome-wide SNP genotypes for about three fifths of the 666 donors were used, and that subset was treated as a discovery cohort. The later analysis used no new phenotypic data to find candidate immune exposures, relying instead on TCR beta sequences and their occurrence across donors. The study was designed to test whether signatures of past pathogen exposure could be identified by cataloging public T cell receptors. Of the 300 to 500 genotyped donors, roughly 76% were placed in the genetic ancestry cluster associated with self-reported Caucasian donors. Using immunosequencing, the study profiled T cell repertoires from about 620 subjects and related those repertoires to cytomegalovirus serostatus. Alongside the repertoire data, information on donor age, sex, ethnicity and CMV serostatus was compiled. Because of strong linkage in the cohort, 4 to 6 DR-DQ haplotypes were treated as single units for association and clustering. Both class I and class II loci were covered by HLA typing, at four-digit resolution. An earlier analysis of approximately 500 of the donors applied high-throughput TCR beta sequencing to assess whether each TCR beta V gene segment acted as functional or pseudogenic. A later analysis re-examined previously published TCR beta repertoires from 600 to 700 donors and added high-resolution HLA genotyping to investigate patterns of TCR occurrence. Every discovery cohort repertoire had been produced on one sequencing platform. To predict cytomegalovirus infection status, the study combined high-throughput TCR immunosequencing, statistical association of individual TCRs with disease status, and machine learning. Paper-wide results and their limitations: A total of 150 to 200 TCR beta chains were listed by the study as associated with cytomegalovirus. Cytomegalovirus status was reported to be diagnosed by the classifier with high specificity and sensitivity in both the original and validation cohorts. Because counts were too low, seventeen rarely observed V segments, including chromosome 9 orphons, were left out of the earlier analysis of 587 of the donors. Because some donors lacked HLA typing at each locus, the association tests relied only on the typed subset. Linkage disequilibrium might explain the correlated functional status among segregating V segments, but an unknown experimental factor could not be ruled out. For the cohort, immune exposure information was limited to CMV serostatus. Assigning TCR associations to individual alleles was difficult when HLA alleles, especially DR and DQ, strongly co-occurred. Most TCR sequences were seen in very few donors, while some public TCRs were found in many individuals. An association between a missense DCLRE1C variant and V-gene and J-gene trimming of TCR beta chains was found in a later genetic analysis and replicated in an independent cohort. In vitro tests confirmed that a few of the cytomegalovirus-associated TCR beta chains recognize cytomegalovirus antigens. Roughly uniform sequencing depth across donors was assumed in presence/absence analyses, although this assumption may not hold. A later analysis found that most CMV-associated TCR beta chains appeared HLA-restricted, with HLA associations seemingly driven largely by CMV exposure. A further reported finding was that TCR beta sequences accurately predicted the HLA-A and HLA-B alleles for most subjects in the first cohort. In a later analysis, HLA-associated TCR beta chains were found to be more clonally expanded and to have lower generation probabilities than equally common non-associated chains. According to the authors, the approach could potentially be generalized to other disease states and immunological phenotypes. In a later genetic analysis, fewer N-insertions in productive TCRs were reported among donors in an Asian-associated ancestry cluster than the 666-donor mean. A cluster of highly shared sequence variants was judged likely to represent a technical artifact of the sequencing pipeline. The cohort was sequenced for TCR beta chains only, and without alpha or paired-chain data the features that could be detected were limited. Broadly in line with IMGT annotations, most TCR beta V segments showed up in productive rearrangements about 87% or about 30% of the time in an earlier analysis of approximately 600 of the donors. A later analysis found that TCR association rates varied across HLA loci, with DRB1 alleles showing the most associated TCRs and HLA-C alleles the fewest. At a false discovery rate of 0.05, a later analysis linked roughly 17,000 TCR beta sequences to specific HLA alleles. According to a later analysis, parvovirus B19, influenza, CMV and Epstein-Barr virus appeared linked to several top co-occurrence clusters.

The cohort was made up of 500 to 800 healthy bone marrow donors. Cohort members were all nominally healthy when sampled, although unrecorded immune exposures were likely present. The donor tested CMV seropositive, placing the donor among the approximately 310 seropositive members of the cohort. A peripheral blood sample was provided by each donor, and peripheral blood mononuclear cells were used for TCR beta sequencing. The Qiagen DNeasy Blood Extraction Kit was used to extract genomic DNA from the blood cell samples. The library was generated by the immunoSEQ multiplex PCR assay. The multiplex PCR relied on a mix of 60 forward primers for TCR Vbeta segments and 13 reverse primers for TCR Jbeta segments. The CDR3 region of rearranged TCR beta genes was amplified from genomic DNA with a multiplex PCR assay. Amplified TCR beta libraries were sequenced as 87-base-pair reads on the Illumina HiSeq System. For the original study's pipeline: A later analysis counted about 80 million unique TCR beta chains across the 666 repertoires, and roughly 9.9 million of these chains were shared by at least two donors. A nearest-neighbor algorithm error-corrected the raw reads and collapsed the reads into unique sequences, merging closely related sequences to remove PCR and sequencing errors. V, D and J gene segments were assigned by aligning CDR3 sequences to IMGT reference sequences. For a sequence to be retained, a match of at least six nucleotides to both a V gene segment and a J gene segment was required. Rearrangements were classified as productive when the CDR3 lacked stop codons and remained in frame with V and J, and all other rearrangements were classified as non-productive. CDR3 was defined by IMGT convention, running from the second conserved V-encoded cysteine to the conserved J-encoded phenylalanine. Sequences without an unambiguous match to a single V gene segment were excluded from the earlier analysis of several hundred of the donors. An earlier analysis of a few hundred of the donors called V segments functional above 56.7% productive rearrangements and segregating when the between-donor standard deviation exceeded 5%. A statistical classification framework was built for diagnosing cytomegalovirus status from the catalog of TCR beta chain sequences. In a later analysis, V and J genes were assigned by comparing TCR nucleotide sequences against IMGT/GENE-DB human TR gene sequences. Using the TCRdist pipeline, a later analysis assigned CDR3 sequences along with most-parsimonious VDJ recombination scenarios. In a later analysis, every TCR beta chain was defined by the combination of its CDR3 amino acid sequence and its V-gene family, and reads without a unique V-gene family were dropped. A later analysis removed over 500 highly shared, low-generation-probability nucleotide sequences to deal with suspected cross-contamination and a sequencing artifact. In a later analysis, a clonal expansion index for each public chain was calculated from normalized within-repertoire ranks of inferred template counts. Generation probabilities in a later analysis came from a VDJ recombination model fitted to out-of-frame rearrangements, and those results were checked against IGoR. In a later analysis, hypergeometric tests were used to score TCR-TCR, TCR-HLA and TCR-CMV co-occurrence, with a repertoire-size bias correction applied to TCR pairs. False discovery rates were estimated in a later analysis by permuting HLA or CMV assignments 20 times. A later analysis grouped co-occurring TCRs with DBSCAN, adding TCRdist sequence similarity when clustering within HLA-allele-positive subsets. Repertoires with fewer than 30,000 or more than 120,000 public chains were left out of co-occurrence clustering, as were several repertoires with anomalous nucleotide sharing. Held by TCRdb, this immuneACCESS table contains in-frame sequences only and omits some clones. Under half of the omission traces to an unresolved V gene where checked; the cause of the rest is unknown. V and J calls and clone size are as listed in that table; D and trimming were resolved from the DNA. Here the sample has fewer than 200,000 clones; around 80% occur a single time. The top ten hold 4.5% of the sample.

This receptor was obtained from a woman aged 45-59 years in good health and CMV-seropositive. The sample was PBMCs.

The CDR3 protein sequence reads: CASTQLPQGAVEQYF. Read as DNA, the sequence is TGTGCCAGTACGCAACTACCACAGGGGGCGGTCGAGCAGTACTTC. In this chain, TRBV7-8 is recombined with TRBJ2-7; 9 central nucleotides agree with TRBD1. From the cysteine up to the phenylalanine, the CDR3 has a length of 15 residues. Just the 45-base CDR3 DNA is kept, in frame starting at base 1. CDR1 and CDR2 are read off the germline V gene as SGHVS and FQNEAQ. Trimming takes 9 bases off V and 6 bases off J; junction bases not matched to a gene: 15.